The 13 T cell receptor beta chains listed next were all sequenced from one sample in a study of T cell responses to AZD1222 COVID-19 vaccine. Sequencing used immunoSEQ multiplex PCR; TCRdb keeps in-frame clones, though not all of them. The data contain approximately 180,000 clones, about 86% of them singletons. Sample: peripheral blood, taken on day 0 of AZD1222 vaccination. These receptors all come from an adult in good health.

The chain uses TRBV14 and TRBJ1-3; D is uncertain. V shed 9 bases and J shed 0 bases, with 9 bases lying between them. Per germline, CDR1 SGHDN and CDR2 FVKESK. The CDR3 totals 13 residues. The CDR3 DNA follows: TGTGCCAGTACGCCTCTCTCTGGAAACACCATATATTTT. Its protein is CASTPLSGNTIYF. The full variable domain, completed using reference TRBV14 and TRBJ1-3, is EAGVTQFPSHSVIEKGQTVTLRCDPISGHDNLYWYRRVMGKEIKFLLHFVKESKQDESGMPNNRFLAERTGGTYSTLKVQPAELEDSGVYFCASTPLSGNTIYFGEGSWLTVV.

This chain connects TRBV6-5 to TRBJ1-1; D remains ambiguous. The CDR3 contains 15 residues. CDR1 and CDR2 from the germline V gene are MNHEY and SVGAGI. V was cut by 2 bases and J by 1 base, with 11 bases left in between. CDR3 coding DNA: TGTGCCAGCAGTTACAGTCTGTCGGGGAACACTGAAGCTTTCTTT. The encoded protein is CASSYSLSGNTEAFF.

The CDR3 nucleotides are TGTGCCAGCAGCTCCTTACCTAGTCCCTGGGCTTTCTTT. This sequence encodes CASSSLPSPWAFF. The chain recombines TRBV7-9 with TRBJ1-1; D gene ambiguous. Germline V gene lookup returns CDR1 SEHNR and CDR2 FQNEAQ (reference sequence). The CDR3 runs to 13 residues. V lost 4 bases and J 11 bases, leaving 17 bases between the germline ends.

The rearrangement joins TRBV6-5 to TRBJ1-6, with 8 bases that match TRBD1. CDR1 is MNHEY, CDR2 SVGAGI, per germline. This CDR3 is built from 15 residues. V was clipped by 6 bases and J by 8 bases; unmatched bases: 9. The CDR3 region has the DNA TGTGCCAGCAGGACTAGGACAGGGATGGATTCACCCCTCCACTTT. Amino acids: CASRTRTGMDSPLHF.

This sequence joins TRBV3-1 (or the pseudogene TRBV3-2) and TRBJ1-1; 8 bases align to TRBD1. The V and J ends lost 9 bases and 5 bases, in that order; junction bases with no gene match: 8. This CDR3 has 13 residues. Germline CDR1 is LGHDT and CDR2 is YNNKEL (reference sequence). This chain's CDR3 is CASTRTGWTEAFF. The CDR3 region has the DNA TGTGCCAGTACCAGGACAGGGTGGACTGAAGCTTTCTTT.

This rearrangement joins TRBV5-1 to TRBJ1-6; no firm D call. This CDR3 comprises 15 residues. The V and J ends lost 4 bases and 8 bases respectively, with 16 bases between them. Germline CDR1 SGHRS, CDR2 YFSETQ. CDR3 residues: CASSPGPLKDSPLHF. The CDR3 coding sequence is TGCGCCAGCAGCCCCGGACCCCTTAAGGATTCACCCCTCCACTTT.

V gene TRBV30 combines with J gene TRBJ1-1; no firm D call. V was shortened by 5 bases and J by 1 base, with 11 bases between the two germline ends. Germline CDR1 GTSNPN, CDR2 SVGIG (reference sequence). The CDR3 contains 13 residues. The CDR3 nucleotides read TGTGCCTGGGACCGGACCGCGAACACTGAAGCTTTCTTT. It is translated as CAWDRTANTEAFF. Supplemented by reference TRBV30 and TRBJ1-1, the full variable domain reads SQTIHQWPATLVQPVGSPLSLECTVEGTSNPNLYWYRQAAGRGLQLLFYSVGIGQISSEVPQNLSASRPQDRQFILSSKKLLLSDSGFYLCAWDRTANTEAFFGQGTRLTVV.

The rearrangement uses TRBV18 and TRBJ1-6; 9 bases map to TRBD1. Germline values: CDR1 KGHSH, CDR2 LQKENI. This CDR3 has 15 residues. Germline trimming cut 3 bases from V and 7 bases from J; bases unmatched to any gene: 4. The CDR3 protein is CASSPRQGENSPLHF. CDR3 DNA sequence: TGTGCCAGCTCACCGCGACAGGGGGAGAATTCACCCCTCCACTTT. Complete variable domain (other parts from reference TRBV18 and TRBJ1-6): NAGVMQNPRHLVRRRGQEARLRCSPMKGHSHVYWYRQLPEEGLKFMVYLQKENIIDESGMPKERFSAEFPKEGPSILRIQQVVRGDSAAYFCASSPRQGENSPLHFGNGTRLTVT.

The V and J genes are TRBV7-3 and TRBJ2-5, with D unclear. The CDR3 sequence is 13 residues long. CDR1 is SGHTA and CDR2 is FQGTGA in the germline V gene. Trimming shortened V by 5 bases and J by 9 bases, and 16 bases separated the two germline ends. The CDR3 sequence is CASSQGRNQAQYF. For the CDR3, the DNA is TGTGCCAGCAGCCAAGGGCGGAATCAGGCCCAGTACTTC.

This clone was recorded once. The V gene is TRBV12-3 or TRBV12-4, the J gene TRBJ1-6; D is unclear. V was trimmed by 6 bases and J by 7 bases, leaving 10 bases between them. This CDR3 region has 13 residues. The CDR3 nucleotides are TGTGCCAGCAGGATTACGGCGAATTCACCCCTCCACTTT. This encodes CASRITANSPLHF.

The chain combines TRBV10-3 with TRBJ2-5; a possible D gene is TRBD2 (5 bases). In germline, CDR1 is ENHRY, CDR2 SYGVKD. The CDR3 has 17 amino acids. V shed 2 bases and J shed 0 bases, with 16 bases lying between them. The CDR3, as DNA: TGTGCCATCAGTGAGCAATCTAGCCTGGGGTACCAAGAGACCCAGTACTTC. Translated, it gives CAISEQSSLGYQETQYF.

This clone was picked up one time. The chain links TRBV5-1 to TRBJ1-1; a weak D match, TRBD1 (5 bases). Trimming stripped 7 bases from V and 0 bases from J, with 16 bases between. The germline gives CDR1 SGHRS, CDR2 YFSETQ. The CDR3 is 15 residues long. The CDR3 sequence is CASYIEEGLNTEAFF. In DNA, the CDR3 is TGCGCCAGCTATATTGAAGAGGGGCTGAACACTGAAGCTTTCTTT. Full variable domain (rest looked up from reference TRBV5-1 and TRBJ1-1): KAGVTQTPRYLIKTRGQQVTLSCSPISGHRSVSWYQQTPGQGLQFLFEYFSETQRNKGNFPGRFSGRQFSNSRSEMNVSTLELGDSALYLCASYIEEGLNTEAFFGQGTRLTVV.

The V and J genes are TRBV2 and TRBJ2-7; maybe TRBD2 (6 bases). CDR1 is SNHLY, CDR2 FYNNEI, per germline. Trimming took off 8 bases at V and 7 bases at J, with 9 bases between the two ends. The CDR3 length is 10 residues. The CDR3 nucleotides are TGTGCCAGCGGAGGGAAAGAGCAGTACTTC. Protein sequence: CASGGKEQYF.